This T cell receptor (beta chain) is from a study of T cells after yellow fever vaccination. Findings and limits, study-wide: Among primary-vaccination clones, most reappeared after the booster, at around 97% for CD4 and around 91% for CD8. Repertoires sorted by FACS could include abundant clonotypes that are contaminants from the bulk population.

TCRdb used MiXCR to reprocess the 5' RACE reads, holding one entry per CDR3 protein. The sample records 120,000 or so distinct CDR3 sequences, 7.5% to 10% being singletons. Turning to this clonotype: Antigen: not known.

In germline, CDR1 is SEHNR, CDR2 FQNEAQ (reference sequence). V dropped 0 bases and J dropped 5 bases, with 6 bases sitting between them. The CDR3 runs to 13 residues. The specimen was CD8+ T cells sorted from PBMCs, collected on the day of the yellow fever booster vaccination. The J gene is TRBJ2-3, the V gene TRBV7-9; D remains unclear. The sequence was collected from a man aged 18-30 years who received the YFV17D yellow fever vaccine. DNA of the CDR3: TGTGCCAGCAGCTTAGCAAGCCGAGATACGCAGTATTTT. This encodes CASSLASRDTQYF.